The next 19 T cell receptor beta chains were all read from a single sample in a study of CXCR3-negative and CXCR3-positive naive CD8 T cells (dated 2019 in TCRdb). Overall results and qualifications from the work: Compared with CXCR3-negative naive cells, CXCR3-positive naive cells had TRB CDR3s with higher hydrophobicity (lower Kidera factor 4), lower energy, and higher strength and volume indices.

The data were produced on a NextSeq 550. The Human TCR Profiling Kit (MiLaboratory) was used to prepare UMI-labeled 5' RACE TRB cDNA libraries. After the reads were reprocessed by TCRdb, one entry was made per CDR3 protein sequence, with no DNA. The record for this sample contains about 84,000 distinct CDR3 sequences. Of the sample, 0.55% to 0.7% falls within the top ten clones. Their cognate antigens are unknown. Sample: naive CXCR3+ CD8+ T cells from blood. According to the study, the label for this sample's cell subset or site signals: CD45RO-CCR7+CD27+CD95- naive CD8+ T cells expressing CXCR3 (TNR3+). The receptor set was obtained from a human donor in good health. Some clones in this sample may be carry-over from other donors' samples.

The CDR3 loop reads CASSLSLLPGQGKSGYTF. This chain joins TRBV14 and TRBJ1-2; there is no DNA to check the TCRdb D call of TRBD1. The germline gives CDR1 SGHDN, CDR2 FVKESK. This CDR3 region has 18 residues.

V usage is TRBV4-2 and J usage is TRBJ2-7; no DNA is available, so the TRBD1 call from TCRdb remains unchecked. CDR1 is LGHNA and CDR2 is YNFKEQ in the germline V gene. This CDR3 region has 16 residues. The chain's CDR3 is CASSQEFGGPSYEQYF.

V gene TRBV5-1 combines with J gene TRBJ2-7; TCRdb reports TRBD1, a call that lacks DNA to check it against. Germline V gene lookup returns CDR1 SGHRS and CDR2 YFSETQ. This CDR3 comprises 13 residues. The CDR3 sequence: CASSLEQGYEQYF.

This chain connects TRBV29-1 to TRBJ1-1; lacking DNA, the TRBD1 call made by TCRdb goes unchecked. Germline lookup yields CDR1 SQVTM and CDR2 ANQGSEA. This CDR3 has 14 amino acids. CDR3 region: CSVLWTGGNTEAFF.

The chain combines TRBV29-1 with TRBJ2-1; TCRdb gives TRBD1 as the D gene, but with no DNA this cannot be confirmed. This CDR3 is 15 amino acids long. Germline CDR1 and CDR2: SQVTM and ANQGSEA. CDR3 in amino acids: CSVERGTGQRGEQFF.

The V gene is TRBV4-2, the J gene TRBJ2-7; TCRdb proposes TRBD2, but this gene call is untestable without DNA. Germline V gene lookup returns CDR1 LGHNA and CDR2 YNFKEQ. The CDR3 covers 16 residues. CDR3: CASSQDSVLAEYEQYF.

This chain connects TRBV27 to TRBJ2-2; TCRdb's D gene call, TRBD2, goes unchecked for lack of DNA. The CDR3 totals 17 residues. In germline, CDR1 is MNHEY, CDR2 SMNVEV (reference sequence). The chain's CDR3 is CASSPAGDPTWTGELFF.

The CDR3: CASTSPGQGGTYEQYF. This chain joins TRBV27 and TRBJ2-7; TCRdb's assignment of TRBD1 cannot be checked, as there is no DNA. In germline, CDR1 is MNHEY, CDR2 SMNVEV (reference sequence). The CDR3 has 16 residues.

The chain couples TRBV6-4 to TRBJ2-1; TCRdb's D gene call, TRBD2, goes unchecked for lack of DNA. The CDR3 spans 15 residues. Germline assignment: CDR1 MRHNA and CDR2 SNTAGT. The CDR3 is CASSETSGSHNEQFF.

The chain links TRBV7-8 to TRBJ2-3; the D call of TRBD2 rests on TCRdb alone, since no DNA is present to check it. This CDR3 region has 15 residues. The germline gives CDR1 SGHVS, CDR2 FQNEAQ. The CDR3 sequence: CASSGRTSGADTQYF.

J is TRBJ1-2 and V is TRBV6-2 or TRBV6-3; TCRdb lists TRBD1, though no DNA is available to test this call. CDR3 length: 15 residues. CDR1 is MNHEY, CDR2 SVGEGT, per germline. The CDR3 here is CASSYWGQGSEGYTF.

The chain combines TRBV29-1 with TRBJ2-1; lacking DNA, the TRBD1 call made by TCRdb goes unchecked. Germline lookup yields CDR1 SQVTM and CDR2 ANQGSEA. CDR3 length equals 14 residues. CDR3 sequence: CSVGMPGQYNEQFF.

CDR3 in amino acids: CASSKTTLTGRMNGTEAFF. The J gene is TRBJ1-1, the V gene TRBV21-1; TCRdb selects TRBD1, and the lack of DNA leaves this call unchecked. TRBV21-1 is reported as a pseudogene. CDR3 size: 19 residues.

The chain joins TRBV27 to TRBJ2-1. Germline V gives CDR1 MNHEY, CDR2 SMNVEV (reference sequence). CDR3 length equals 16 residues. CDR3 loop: CASSSYPGRAYNEQFF.

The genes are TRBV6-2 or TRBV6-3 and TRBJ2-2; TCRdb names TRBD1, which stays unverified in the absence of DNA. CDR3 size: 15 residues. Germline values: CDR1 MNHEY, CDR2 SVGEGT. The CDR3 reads CASSWDRANTGELFF.

The CDR3 region is CASSFWGDQPQHF. The chain combines TRBV5-6 with TRBJ1-5; with no DNA, the TCRdb D assignment of TRBD1 cannot be verified. Germline V CDR1 and CDR2: SGHDT, YYEEEE. The length of the CDR3 is 13 residues.

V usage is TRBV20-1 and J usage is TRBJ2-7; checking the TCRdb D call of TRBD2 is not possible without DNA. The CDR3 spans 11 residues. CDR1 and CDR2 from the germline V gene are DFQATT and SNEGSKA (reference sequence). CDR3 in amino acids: CSALTSAEQYF.

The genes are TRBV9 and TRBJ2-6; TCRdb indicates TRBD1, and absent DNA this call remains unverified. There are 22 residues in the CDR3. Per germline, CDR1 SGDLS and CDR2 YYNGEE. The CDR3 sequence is CASSVTASRTGSPPSGANVLTF.

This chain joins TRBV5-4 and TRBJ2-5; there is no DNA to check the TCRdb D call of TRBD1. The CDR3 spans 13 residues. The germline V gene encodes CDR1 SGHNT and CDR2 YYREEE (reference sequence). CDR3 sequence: CASSSGGYETQYF.